One and the same sample provided the 8 T cell receptor beta chains below, sequenced in a study of cytomegalovirus exposure and HLA in healthy donors. PCR involved 60 Vbeta and 13 Jbeta primers. Profiling relied on immunoSEQ multiplex PCR, and the TCRdb table lists in-frame clones only, not all of them. Altogether roughly 100,000 clones are present, under 85% being singletons, with the ten largest covering approximately 11%. Sequences were obtained from PBMCs. The source of these receptors is a man between 18 and 29 years old in good health and CMV-seropositive.

The chain couples TRBV30 to TRBJ2-1; TRBD1 is a possible D gene (6 bases). Looked up from germline, CDR1 is GTSNPN and CDR2 is SVGIG (reference sequence). The V gene lost 5 bases and the J gene lost 9 bases, with 14 bases spanning the gap. There are 12 residues in the CDR3. CDR3 region: CAWVRGLGEQFF. The DNA of the CDR3 is TGTGCCTGGGTCAGGGGTCTGGGTGAGCAGTTCTTC. Drawing the rest from reference TRBV30 and TRBJ2-1, the complete variable domain is SQTIHQWPATLVQPVGSPLSLECTVEGTSNPNLYWYRQAAGRGLQLLFYSVGIGQISSEVPQNLSASRPQDRQFILSSKKLLLSDSGFYLCAWVRGLGEQFFGPGTRLTVL.

The chain recombines TRBV30 with TRBJ2-7; D is uncertain. Trimming stripped 1 base from V and 6 bases from J, with 7 bases between. The germline gives CDR1 GTSNPN, CDR2 SVGIG (reference sequence). The CDR3 loop spans 11 amino acids. In nucleotides, the CDR3 is TGTGCCTGGAGTGACTTCGTCGAGCAGTACTTC. It is translated as CAWSDFVEQYF.

The V and J genes are TRBV19 and TRBJ1-1; TRBD1 agrees at 7 bases. CDR1 is LNHDA and CDR2 is SQIVND in the germline V gene (reference sequence). This CDR3 spans 13 amino acids. The V gene end was trimmed by 9 bases and the J gene end by 0 bases; junction bases not matched to a gene: 4. The CDR3 nucleotides are TGTGCCAGCGGGACAGAGATGAACACTGAAGCTTTCTTT. Its protein product is CASGTEMNTEAFF.

The chain has TRBV19 and TRBJ1-1; TRBD1 agrees at 7 bases. The CDR3 is made up of 14 amino acids. Germline V gene lookup returns CDR1 LNHDA and CDR2 SQIVND (reference sequence). CDR3 loop: CGTTGRPLDTEAFF. The CDR3 DNA is TGTGGAACGACAGGGAGACCTTTAGACACTGAAGCTTTCTTT.

This clone showed up just a few times. The genes are TRBV2 and TRBJ2-2; 9 bases map to TRBD2. This CDR3 contains 15 residues. From germline, CDR1 is SNHLY and CDR2 FYNNEI. J was trimmed by 6 bases and V by 6 bases; bases with no gene match: 8. The CDR3: CASRALAGSAGELFF. DNA for the CDR3: TGTGCCAGCAGGGCGCTAGCGGGGAGTGCCGGGGAGCTGTTTTTT. The full variable domain, completed using reference TRBV2 and TRBJ2-2, is EPEVTQTPSHQVTQMGQEVILRCVPISNHLYFYWYRQILGQKVEFLVSFYNNEISEKSEIFDDQFSVERPDGSNFTLKIRSTKLEDSAMYFCASRALAGSAGELFFGEGSRLTVL.

This clone has only a few counts. The V gene is TRBV5-6, the J gene TRBJ1-4, with TRBD1 as a possible D gene (6 bases). Germline V gene data show CDR1 as SGHDT and CDR2 as YYEEEE. V was shortened by 3 bases and J by 7 bases, with 16 bases between the two germline ends. The CDR3 has 15 residues. CDR3 nucleotide sequence: TGTGCCAGCAGCTCCTACCGGGACAAGACTGAAAAACTGTTTTTT. This translates into CASSSYRDKTEKLFF.

The chain couples TRBV9 to TRBJ2-7; 7 nucleotides line up with TRBD1. Germline V gene sequence: CDR1 SGDLS, CDR2 YYNGEE. The CDR3 is 13 amino acids. V trimming: 5 bases; J trimming: 2 bases; junction bases outside the gene matches: 4. The CDR3 region has the DNA TGTGCCAGCAGTAGGGACAGCACCTACGAGCAGTACTTC. This encodes CASSRDSTYEQYF.

This clone was found a few times. This chain joins TRBV5-1 and TRBJ2-6; TRBD1 matches 8 bases. V was clipped by 3 bases and J by 0 bases; unmatched bases: 5. The CDR3 is made up of 17 amino acids. Germline lookup yields CDR1 SGHRS and CDR2 YFSETQ. The CDR3 here is CASSSGTGTSGANVLTF. The CDR3 DNA reads as TGCGCCAGCAGCTCCGGGACAGGCACCTCTGGGGCCAACGTCCTGACTTTC. The entire variable domain, with the rest obtained from reference TRBV5-1 and TRBJ2-6, is as follows: KAGVTQTPRYLIKTRGQQVTLSCSPISGHRSVSWYQQTPGQGLQFLFEYFSETQRNKGNFPGRFSGRQFSNSRSEMNVSTLELGDSALYLCASSSGTGTSGANVLTFGAGSRLTVL.